The 9 T cell receptor beta chains listed next were all sequenced from one sample in a study of tumor-infiltrating lymphocytes in localized non-small cell lung cancer. The method was immunoSEQ multiplex PCR; TCRdb's version includes in-frame clones alone and lacks a portion of them. Of about 10,000 clones in the sample, roughly four fifths were seen once. The sequencing sample was made of uninvolved lung tissue not adjacent to the tumor. These receptors came from a human donor with non-small cell lung cancer.

A word on this clone: The junction departs from the called germline gene at one end, perhaps through a read error. The chain recombines TRBV7-9 with TRBJ1-3, with a weak D call TRBD1 (6 bases). CDR3 length equals 12 residues. From germline, CDR1 is SEHNR and CDR2 FQNEAQ (reference sequence). In DNA, the CDR3 is TGTGCCAGCAGCTCCGGGACCCAGGGGCCCGATTTT. Its translation is CASSSGTQGPDF.

The chain combines TRBV9 with TRBJ2-1; the match to TRBD2 covers 8 bases. With V trimmed by 0 bases and J by 3 bases, 5 bases remained unmatched. The CDR3 is 16 residues long. The germline V gene encodes CDR1 SGDLS and CDR2 YYNGEE. Written as DNA, the CDR3 is TGTGCCAGCAGCGTAGGGGTAGCGGGAAGCTACAATGAGCAGTTCTTC. It yields the protein CASSVGVAGSYNEQFF.

This sequence joins TRBV19 and TRBJ2-1; 7 nucleotides line up with TRBD2. Germline loops: CDR1 LNHDA, CDR2 SQIVND (reference sequence). The CDR3 runs 15 residues. V trimming: 3 bases; J trimming: 5 bases; junction bases outside the gene matches: 7. The DNA for the CDR3 is TGTGCCAGTAGTATCCCCCCAAGCGGGGACAATGAGCAGTTCTTC. This codes for CASSIPPSGDNEQFF.

The DNA of the CDR3 is TGTGCCAGCAGTTATAAGGGATCTCAGTACGAGCAGTACTTC. Amino acid sequence: CASSYKGSQYEQYF. The chain employs TRBV27 and TRBJ2-7; the D is unclear. This CDR3 comprises 14 residues. Looked up from germline, CDR1 is MNHEY and CDR2 is SMNVEV (reference sequence). V lost 4 bases and J lost 4, with 14 bases in between.

Comment on this clone: Additional DNA sequences in this sample encode the identical CDR3. This chain links TRBV14 with TRBJ2-3; no clear D. V lost 1 base and J 2 bases, leaving 7 bases between the germline ends. The CDR3 consists of 14 residues. The V gene's germline CDR1 is SGHDN and CDR2 FVKESK. DNA of the CDR3: TGTGCCAGCAGCCAAGGGAGACACACAGATACGCAGTATTTT. Translated, it gives CASSQGRHTDTQYF.

This clone was seen only once. V gene TRBV18 combines with J gene TRBJ2-1; TRBD1 matches at 8 bases. The CDR3 has 15 residues. CDR1 is KGHSH, CDR2 LQKENI, per germline. The ends lost 3 bases at V and 0 bases at J; junction bases unmatched: 1. For the CDR3, the DNA is TGTGCCAGCTCACCGGACAGGGTCTCCTACAATGAGCAGTTCTTC. This translates into CASSPDRVSYNEQFF.

The chain carries TRBV5-1 and TRBJ1-1, with D possibly TRBD1 on 6 matching bases. This CDR3 has 15 amino acids. CDR1 SGHRS and CDR2 YFSETQ come from the germline V gene. The V and J ends lost 5 bases and 4 bases respectively, with 18 bases between them. CDR3 protein: CASRETVIGGTEAFF. CDR3 nucleotide sequence: TGCGCCAGCAGGGAGACAGTGATAGGGGGCACTGAAGCTTTCTTT.

This clone qualifies as medium-sized (0.01 to 0.1%). The rearrangement uses TRBV7-3 and TRBJ2-2; TRBD2 aligns across 9 bases. V shed 4 bases and J 7 bases; nucleotides not matched to a gene: 7. The CDR3 is made up of 15 amino acids. Germline V gene lookup returns CDR1 SGHTA and CDR2 FQGTGA. DNA for the CDR3: TGTGCCAGCAGCTCTGCGGGAGGGGAGGGCGGGGAGCTGTTTTTT. Protein sequence: CASSSAGGEGGELFF.

This clone was seen just once. The J gene is TRBJ2-2, the V gene TRBV11-2, with D unresolved. This CDR3 region has 12 residues. Germline-derived CDR1 and CDR2 are SGHAT and FQNNGV. V was cut by 0 bases and J by 6 bases, with 2 bases left in between. In nucleotides, the CDR3 is TGTGCCAGCAGCTTAGAACCCGGGGAGCTGTTTTTT. Translated: CASSLEPGELFF.